This entry concerns a single TCR beta chain. In the authors' methods: How many nucleated cells were present was estimated from reference gene primer amplification. Assay: immunoSEQ multiplex PCR; the TCRdb copy retains only in-frame clones and omits some. For V, J and clone size, that table is used; D and trimming come from the DNA. The sample lists fewer than 350,000 clones, approximately 84% occurring once. This sample is drawn from a study of blood T cell repertoires in COVID-19. As for the study in general: From the United States, Italy and Spain came samples of acute and convalescent COVID-19. PBMCs, B-cell-depleted T cells, or T cells were the source of the cDNA or gDNA that made up the material.

Germline V gene lookup returns CDR1 KGHSH and CDR2 LQKENI. V gave up 2 bases and J gave up 0 bases, with 4 bases separating them. The CDR3 is made up of 13 amino acids. This sequence was found in a woman in her twenties or thirties who had recovered from COVID-19. Sequences were obtained from peripheral blood. V gene TRBV18 combines with J gene TRBJ1-1, with D unresolved. The CDR3 here is CASSPLLNTEAFF. For the CDR3, the DNA is TGTGCCAGCTCACCATTATTGAACACTGAAGCTTTCTTT.